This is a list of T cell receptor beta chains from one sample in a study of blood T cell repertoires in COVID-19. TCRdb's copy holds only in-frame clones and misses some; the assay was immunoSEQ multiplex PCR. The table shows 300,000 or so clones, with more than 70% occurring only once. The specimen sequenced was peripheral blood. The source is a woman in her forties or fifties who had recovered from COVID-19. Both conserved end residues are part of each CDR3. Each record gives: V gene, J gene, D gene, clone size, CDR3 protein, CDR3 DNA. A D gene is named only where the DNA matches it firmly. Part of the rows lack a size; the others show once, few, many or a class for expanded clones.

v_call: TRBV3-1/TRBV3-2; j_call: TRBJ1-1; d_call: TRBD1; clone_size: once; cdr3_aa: CASAGTGFHTEAFF; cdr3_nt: TGTGCCAGCGCCGGGACAGGGTTTCACACTGAAGCTTTCTTT
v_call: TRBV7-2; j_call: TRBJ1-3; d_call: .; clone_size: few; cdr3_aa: CASSLVGASSGNTIYF; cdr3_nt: TGTGCCAGCAGCCTCGTGGGAGCTAGCTCTGGAAACACCATATATTTT
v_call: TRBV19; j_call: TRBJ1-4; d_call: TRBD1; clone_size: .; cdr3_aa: CASRDRVNEKLFF; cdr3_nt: TGTGCCAGCCGGGACAGGGTGAATGAAAAACTGTTTTTT
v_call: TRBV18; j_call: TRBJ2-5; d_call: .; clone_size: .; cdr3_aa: CASSPPLLLGPGMETQYF; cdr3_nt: TGTGCCAGCTCACCACCTCTACTACTTGGTCCAGGGATGGAGACCCAGTACTTC
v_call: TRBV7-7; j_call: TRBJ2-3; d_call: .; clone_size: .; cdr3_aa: CASSLSPSTDTQYF; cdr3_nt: TGTGCCAGCAGCTTATCTCCTAGCACAGATACGCAGTATTTT
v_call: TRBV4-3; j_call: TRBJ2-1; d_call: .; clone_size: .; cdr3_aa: CASSQNERGAYNEQFF; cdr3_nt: TGCGCCAGCAGCCAGAACGAACGGGGAGCCTACAATGAGCAGTTCTTC
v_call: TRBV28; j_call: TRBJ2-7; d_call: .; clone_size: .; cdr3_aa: CASNEQANLYEQYF; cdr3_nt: TGTGCCAGCAACGAGCAAGCTAACCTCTACGAGCAGTACTTC
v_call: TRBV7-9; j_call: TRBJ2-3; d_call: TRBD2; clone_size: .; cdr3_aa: CASSLTGGAGADTQYF; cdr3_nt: TGTGCCAGCAGCTTGACCGGGGGGGCTGGCGCAGATACGCAGTATTTT
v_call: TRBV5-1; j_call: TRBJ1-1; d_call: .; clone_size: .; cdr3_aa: CASSESPGADEAFF; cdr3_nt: TGCGCCAGCAGCGAGTCCCCAGGGGCAGATGAAGCTTTCTTT
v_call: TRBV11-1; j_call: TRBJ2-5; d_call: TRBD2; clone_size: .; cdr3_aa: CASSYKREKETQYF; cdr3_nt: TGTGCCAGCAGTTACAAGCGGGAGAAAGAGACCCAGTACTTC
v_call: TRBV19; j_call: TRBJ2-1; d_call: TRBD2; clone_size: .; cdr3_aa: CASSIVHLAGGPKNEQFF; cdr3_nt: TGTGCCAGTAGTATCGTACATCTAGCGGGAGGGCCGAAAAATGAGCAGTTCTTC
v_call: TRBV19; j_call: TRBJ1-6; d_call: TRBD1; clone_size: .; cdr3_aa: CARPPTGVSISYNSPLHF; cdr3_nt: TGTGCCAGGCCACCGACAGGGGTCAGTATCTCCTATAATTCACCCCTCCACTTT
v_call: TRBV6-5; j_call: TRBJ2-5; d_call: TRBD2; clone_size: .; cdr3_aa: CASSPGLAVETQYF; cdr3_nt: TGTGCCAGCAGCCCGGGACTAGCGGTAGAGACCCAGTACTTC
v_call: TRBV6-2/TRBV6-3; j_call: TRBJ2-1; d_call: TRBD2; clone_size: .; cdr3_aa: CASSGLGTRYNEQFF; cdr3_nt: TGTGCCAGCAGCGGTTTAGGGACTAGATACAATGAGCAGTTCTTC
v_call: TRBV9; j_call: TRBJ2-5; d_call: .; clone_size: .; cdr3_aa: CASSTTDQETQYF; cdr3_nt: TGTGCCAGCAGCACGACAGACCAAGAGACCCAGTACTTC